This record covers a single T cell receptor beta chain. Profiling relied on immunoSEQ multiplex PCR, and the TCRdb table lists in-frame clones only, not all of them. Seen here are 440,000 or so clones, around 90% observed once, and the top ten hold under 4.5%. Noted treatment: some 20 received Ad26.COV2.S at low or high dose, single or two shots; 5 received placebo; per-sample allocation not given. Collection of the samples took place on day 63 after the first injection of vaccine or placebo. SARS-CoV-2 spike from the Wuhan strain was encoded by the vaccine, an Ad26 vector. This CDR3 spans 15 amino acids. CDR1 is MNHEY and CDR2 is SMNVEV in the germline V gene (reference sequence). The ends were cut back, 2 bases at V and 7 bases at J, with 17 bases in the middle. This specimen comes from a study of Ad26.COV2.S vaccination and SARS-CoV-2 variants.

Sequencing used peripheral blood, obtained in a trial of Ad26.COV2.S vaccine versus placebo. The source of this sequence is a person aged 18-65 years who received the Ad26.COV2.S COVID-19 vaccine or a placebo. The chain is built from TRBV27 and TRBJ2-5; the D is unclear. CDR3 residues: CASSLNPAHWGTQYF. The CDR3 DNA reads TGTGCCAGCAGTTTAAATCCGGCCCATTGGGGGACCCAGTACTTC.